This T cell receptor beta chain stems from a study of T cell repertoires in cytomegalovirus infection (dated by TCRdb to about 2019). Notes on the research overall: Because public TCR beta signatures pointed to carriage of CMV infection together with the matching HLA type, the HLA type of each donor mattered for the analysis. Here is what the overall study found, with its caveats: Cumulative frequency of public TCR beta family members discriminated carriers of CMV infection plus the relevant HLA type in this cohort and an independent roughly 330-donor cohort. The ex vivo response was dominated by HLA-C-restricted CMV-specific TCR beta clonotypes, which also provided the single most frequent clonotype in two of eight donors.

The CDR3 goes from the cysteine to the phenylalanine over 15 residues. Here the CDR3 DNA is all that survives: 45 bases in frame from base 1. V is cut by 4 bases and J by 3 bases, and the space between the germline ends is 14 bases. CDR1 and CDR2 are read off the germline V gene as MDHEN and SYDVKM. For this clonotype: Its target antigen remains unknown. No clone much larger than this one lies a single base away; base qualities are absent.

Sequenced on an Illumina HiSeq 1500. TCRdb's own reprocessing of the public reads used fastp at Q25 and MiXCR and kept productive beta chains. One record per CDR3 amino acid sequence lists the most common genes and DNA. Recorded for this sample are over 450,000 distinct CDR3 sequences; 11% of them occurred a single time. The top ten constitute around 9.6% of the sample. The V gene is TRBV28 and the J gene is TRBJ2-3; the best D guess is TRBD2, with 6 bases matching. The sequence came from a human donor in good health (CMV status not recorded). Some clones in this sample may be carry-over from other donors' samples. Sequencing was performed on PBMCs. The DNA is as follows: TGTGCCAGCAGTTCCGCCGGGACTGATACAGATACGCAGTATTTT. Its translation is CASSSAGTDTDTQYF. When the CDR3 is completed using the reference TRBV28 and TRBJ2-3 genes on either side, the full variable domain is DVKVTQSSRYLVKRTGEKVFLECVQDMDHENMFWYRQDPGLGLRLIYFSYDVKMKEKGDIPEGYSVSREKKERFSLILESASTNQTSMYLCASSSAGTDTDTQYFGPGTRLTVL.